This TCR beta chain was captured by sequencing in a study of blood T cells in healthy people across ages. Together with a sample-barcoded 5' primer, a J-beta primer mix was included in a second PCR lasting roughly 6 to 12 cycles. TCRdb fed the 5' RACE reads into MiXCR, producing one record per CDR3 protein. The data show 1.5 million to 2 million distinct CDR3 sequences, roughly 30% seen once. This clonotype was counted at least ten times. Germline assignment: CDR1 SGHVS and CDR2 FNYEAQ. V was pared by 6 bases and J by 10 bases, with 13 bases between. The CDR3 contains 13 residues. This TCR derives from a woman in her thirties in good health. Material: blood. V gene TRBV7-6 combines with J gene TRBJ1-6; TRBD1 is a possible D gene (5 bases). CDR3 residues: CASSIERGSPLHF. CDR3 nucleotides: TGTGCCAGCAGTATTGAGCGGGGGTCACCCCTCCACTTT.